The rows below give T cell receptor beta chains drawn from one sample of a study of identical twins. TCRdb ran MiXCR on the 5' RACE reads and lists one entry per CDR3 protein. The repertoire has just under 650,000 distinct CDR3 sequences, roughly 7.1% of them found once; the top ten carry 1.6%. This sample was also put to use in a study of yellow fever vaccine responses in identical twins.

Sequenced input: PBMCs. The receptor set was obtained from a woman aged 18-29 years in good health. Both conserved end residues are part of each CDR3. A D gene is named only where the DNA matches it firmly. Part of the rows lack a size; the others show once, few, many or a class for expanded clones.

CDR3aa: CASSLITYHTGELFF
CDR3nt: TGTGCCAGCAGTTTGATAACCTATCACACCGGGGAGCTGTTTTTT
v_gene: TRBV12-3/TRBV12-4
j_gene: TRBJ2-2
abundance: -
d_gene: -

CDR3aa: CASRGYNNNEQFF
CDR3nt: TGTGCCAGCCGTGGGTACAATAACAATGAGCAGTTCTTC
v_gene: TRBV7-9
j_gene: TRBJ2-1
abundance: -
d_gene: -

CDR3aa: CASSPSGRSLLYEQYF
CDR3nt: TGTGCCAGCTCACCTAGCGGGAGGTCCCTCCTCTACGAGCAGTACTTC
v_gene: TRBV18
j_gene: TRBJ2-7
abundance: few
d_gene: TRBD2

CDR3aa: CASGTGDYNEQFF
CDR3nt: TGTGCCAGCGGAACCGGGGATTACAATGAGCAGTTCTTC
v_gene: TRBV11-2
j_gene: TRBJ2-1
abundance: many
d_gene: -

CDR3aa: CASSLSYADTQYF
CDR3nt: TGTGCCAGCAGTTTAAGTTATGCAGATACGCAGTATTTT
v_gene: TRBV12-3/TRBV12-4
j_gene: TRBJ2-3
abundance: few
d_gene: -

CDR3aa: CASSVAGTAIF
CDR3nt: TGTGCCAGCAGCGTCGCCGGGACAGCAATATTC
v_gene: TRBV11-2
j_gene: TRBJ2-7
abundance: -
d_gene: TRBD1

CDR3aa: CASSAQGPDNSPLHF
CDR3nt: TGTGCCAGCAGCGCACAGGGCCCCGATAATTCACCCCTCCACTTT
v_gene: TRBV3-1
j_gene: TRBJ1-6
abundance: few
d_gene: -

CDR3aa: CSARDPGVSYNSPLHF
CDR3nt: TGCAGTGCTAGAGATCCAGGGGTATCCTATAATTCACCCCTCCACTTT
v_gene: TRBV20-1
j_gene: TRBJ1-6
abundance: few
d_gene: -

CDR3aa: CSVLQGRETTDTQYF
CDR3nt: TGCAGCGTTCTGCAGGGACGGGAGACCACAGATACGCAGTATTTT
v_gene: TRBV29-1
j_gene: TRBJ2-3
abundance: -
d_gene: -

CDR3aa: CASSPLRPGRETQYF
CDR3nt: TGTGCCAGCAGCCCTCTGAGGCCGGGTCGGGAGACCCAGTACTTC
v_gene: TRBV6-1
j_gene: TRBJ2-5
abundance: many
d_gene: -

CDR3aa: CASTRDRARDTQYF
CDR3nt: TGCGCCAGCACCCGGGACAGGGCAAGAGATACGCAGTATTTT
v_gene: TRBV5-1
j_gene: TRBJ2-3
abundance: -
d_gene: TRBD1

CDR3aa: CSVEGGGPETYNEQFF
CDR3nt: TGCAGCGTTGAAGGCGGGGGACCAGAAACCTACAATGAGCAGTTCTTC
v_gene: TRBV29-1
j_gene: TRBJ2-1
abundance: many
d_gene: TRBD2

CDR3aa: CASSLGGAGSYEQYF
CDR3nt: TGTGCCAGCAGCTTAGGAGGGGCCGGTTCCTACGAGCAGTACTTC
v_gene: TRBV11-2
j_gene: TRBJ2-7
abundance: few
d_gene: -

CDR3aa: CASSPRPGTSGNNEQFF
CDR3nt: TGTGCCAGCTCACCAAGGCCAGGGACTAGCGGGAACAATGAGCAGTTCTTC
v_gene: TRBV18
j_gene: TRBJ2-1
abundance: few
d_gene: TRBD2

CDR3aa: CASSPRGGRMDTEAFF
CDR3nt: TGTGCCAGCAGCCCAAGGGGGGGCCGTATGGACACTGAAGCTTTCTTT
v_gene: TRBV7-8
j_gene: TRBJ1-1
abundance: few
d_gene: -

CDR3aa: CASSGSRQETQYF
CDR3nt: TGTGCCAGCAGTGGAAGCAGACAAGAGACCCAGTACTTC
v_gene: TRBV2
j_gene: TRBJ2-5
abundance: -
d_gene: -

CDR3aa: CASSWDQTDFMGNEQFF
CDR3nt: TGTGCCAGCAGTTGGGATCAGACCGACTTCATGGGCAATGAGCAGTTCTTC
v_gene: TRBV28
j_gene: TRBJ2-1
abundance: many
d_gene: -

CDR3aa: CASGRLTPYNEQFF
CDR3nt: TGTGCCAGCGGTAGACTCACCCCCTACAATGAGCAGTTCTTC
v_gene: TRBV28
j_gene: TRBJ2-1
abundance: many
d_gene: -

CDR3aa: CSVEETGTNNEQFF
CDR3nt: TGCAGCGTTGAAGAGACCGGGACCAACAATGAGCAGTTCTTC
v_gene: TRBV29-1
j_gene: TRBJ2-1
abundance: many
d_gene: -

CDR3aa: CASSPGGRVADTQYF
CDR3nt: TGTGCCAGCTCACCAGGCGGCAGGGTGGCAGATACGCAGTATTTT
v_gene: TRBV18
j_gene: TRBJ2-3
abundance: -
d_gene: -

CDR3aa: CASSFSPDRANTEAFF
CDR3nt: TGTGCCAGCAGCTTTAGCCCAGACAGGGCGAACACTGAAGCTTTCTTT
v_gene: TRBV5-5
j_gene: TRBJ1-1
abundance: -
d_gene: TRBD1

CDR3aa: CASSLVVDKSYEQYF
CDR3nt: TGTGCCAGCAGCTTAGTGGTGGACAAATCCTACGAGCAGTACTTC
v_gene: TRBV7-8
j_gene: TRBJ2-7
abundance: -
d_gene: -

CDR3aa: CASSLAGASGPSYNEQFF
CDR3nt: TGTGCCAGCAGCTTAGCGGGGGCTAGCGGGCCCTCCTACAATGAGCAGTTCTTC
v_gene: TRBV7-8
j_gene: TRBJ2-1
abundance: few
d_gene: TRBD2

CDR3aa: CATEWGPWADTQYF
CDR3nt: TGTGCCACCGAGTGGGGCCCTTGGGCAGATACGCAGTATTTT
v_gene: TRBV28
j_gene: TRBJ2-3
abundance: few
d_gene: -

CDR3aa: CASSPGGNSPLHF
CDR3nt: TGTGCCAGCAGTCCCGGGGGCAATTCACCCCTCCACTTT
v_gene: TRBV6-1
j_gene: TRBJ1-6
abundance: many
d_gene: -

CDR3aa: CASSFETGGFYEQYF
CDR3nt: TGTGCCAGCAGTTTTGAGACAGGGGGCTTTTACGAGCAGTACTTC
v_gene: TRBV28
j_gene: TRBJ2-7
abundance: many
d_gene: TRBD1

CDR3aa: CASSPRGGSVEETQYF
CDR3nt: TGTGCCAGCAGCCCCCGTGGCGGGAGTGTTGAGGAGACCCAGTACTTC
v_gene: TRBV5-8
j_gene: TRBJ2-5
abundance: few
d_gene: TRBD2

CDR3aa: CASNPPAPNTGELFF
CDR3nt: TGTGCCAGTAATCCCCCAGCCCCGAACACCGGGGAGCTGTTTTTT
v_gene: TRBV19
j_gene: TRBJ2-2
abundance: -
d_gene: -

CDR3aa: CSARGGSSPGYTF
CDR3nt: TGCAGTGCTAGAGGGGGGTCCTCCCCCGGCTACACCTTC
v_gene: TRBV20-1
j_gene: TRBJ1-2
abundance: many
d_gene: -

CDR3aa: CASSLGPGENQPQHF
CDR3nt: TGCGCCAGCAGCTTGGGACCAGGTGAAAATCAGCCCCAGCATTTT
v_gene: TRBV5-1
j_gene: TRBJ1-5
abundance: few
d_gene: -

CDR3aa: CSARGGANTGELFF
CDR3nt: TGCAGTGCTAGAGGCGGGGCGAACACCGGGGAGCTGTTTTTT
v_gene: TRBV20-1
j_gene: TRBJ2-2
abundance: many
d_gene: -